A single sample is the source of the 2 T cell receptor beta chains below, sequenced in a study of blood T cell repertoires in COVID-19. Profiling relied on immunoSEQ multiplex PCR, and the TCRdb table lists in-frame clones only, not all of them. The sample comprises almost 50,000 clones, 70% to 80% of which are singletons, and about 25% rests with the top ten. The sample was peripheral blood. The receptors were gathered from a man in his sixties or seventies with acute or convalescent COVID-19.

This chain links TRBV5-8 with TRBJ2-1, with 7 bases matching TRBD2. J lost 8 bases, V lost 4 bases, and 15 bases had no gene match. Germline values: CDR1 SGHTS, CDR2 YDEGEE. This CDR3 has 16 amino acids. CDR3 bases: TGTGCCAGCAGCCCTTTGACTAGCCTGTCTTCCCATGAGCAGTTCTTC. Translation: CASSPLTSLSSHEQFF.

The genes are TRBV5-4 and TRBJ1-1; TRBD1 aligns across 11 bases. With V trimmed by 7 bases and J by 6 bases, 5 bases remained unmatched. There are 13 residues in the CDR3. Looked up from germline, CDR1 is SGHNT and CDR2 is YYREEE (reference sequence). The CDR3 reads CASPGQGASEAFF. The DNA for the CDR3 is TGTGCCAGCCCTGGACAGGGGGCATCTGAAGCTTTCTTT.